These 19 T cell receptor beta chains were sequenced from one sample in a study of cytotoxic CD8 clonotypes in ibrutinib-treated CLL. Assay used: immunoSEQ multiplex PCR; TCRdb lists only in-frame clones, some missing. The sample contains some 92,000 clones, around 77% of which appear only once. The source was PBMCs, collected after 24 months of ibrutinib treatment. The source is a human donor with chronic lymphocytic leukemia.

The genes are TRBV29-1 and TRBJ1-2; possibly TRBD1 for D (5 bases). CDR1 and CDR2 from the germline V gene are SQVTM and ANQGSEA. There are 11 residues in the CDR3. V lost 7 bases to trimming and J lost 4 bases, with 10 bases between them. The CDR3 reads CSALGVYGYTF. CDR3 nucleotides: TGCAGCGCCCTAGGGGTCTATGGCTACACCTTC. Complete variable domain (other parts from reference TRBV29-1 and TRBJ1-2): SAVISQKPSRDICQRGTSLTIQCQVDSQVTMMFWYRQQPGQSLTLIATANQGSEATYESGFVIDKFPISRPNLTFSTLTVSNMSPEDSSIYLCSALGVYGYTFGSGTRLTVV.

This chain uses TRBV2 with TRBJ1-5; D is unclear. The length of the CDR3 is 14 residues. Trimming took off 5 bases at V and 3 bases at J, with 11 bases between the two ends. Per germline, CDR1 SNHLY and CDR2 FYNNEI. The CDR3 DNA reads as TGTGCCAGCAGTCTCACGGGGAACAATCAGCCCCAGCATTTT. It yields the protein CASSLTGNNQPQHF.

The V gene is TRBV1, the J gene TRBJ2-1. TRBV1 corresponds to a pseudogene. CDR3 length equals 14 residues. The CDR3, as DNA: TGCACCAGCAGCCAAGTGTGGAACTACAATGAGCAGTTCTTC. It specifies CTSSQVWNYNEQFF.

The V gene is TRBV19, the J gene TRBJ2-1, with 10 positions matching TRBD1. The CDR3 has 14 residues. V gave up 6 bases and J gave up 12 bases; unmatched junction bases: 11. Germline CDR1 LNHDA, CDR2 SQIVND (reference sequence). CDR3 in amino acids: CASRERGTGAAQFF. CDR3 bases: TGTGCCAGTAGGGAGAGGGGGACAGGGGCCGCGCAGTTCTTC.

The chain employs TRBV28 and TRBJ2-5; D perhaps matches TRBD2 (7 bases). Trimming left V 6 bases short and J 5 bases short, with 19 bases between. The length of the CDR3 is 15 residues. CDR1 is MDHEN, CDR2 SYDVKM, per germline. Here the CDR3 DNA reads TGTGCCAGCAGGAAGGGGGGGAGACCCCAGGAGACCCAGTACTTC. It codes for CASRKGGRPQETQYF.

The rearrangement uses TRBV9 and TRBJ1-2; D unresolved. CDR1 SGDLS and CDR2 YYNGEE come from the germline V gene. Trimming took off 0 bases at V and 5 bases at J, with 5 bases between the two ends. This CDR3 has 12 residues. This chain's CDR3 is CASSVDSYGYTF. CDR3 DNA: TGTGCCAGCAGCGTAGACAGTTATGGCTACACCTTC.

The table lists this clone with a count of one. The chain recombines TRBV4-3 with TRBJ2-5; 8 bases map to TRBD2. The CDR3 length is 17 residues. Per germline, CDR1 LGHNA and CDR2 YSLEER. V gave up 2 bases and J gave up 5 bases; unmatched junction bases: 13. As DNA, the CDR3 is TGCGCCAGCAGCCAACACGTGACGGGGGGGCCCTGGGAGACCCAGTACTTC. This encodes CASSQHVTGGPWETQYF.

V usage is TRBV5-1 and J usage is TRBJ1-5, with 8 bases fitting TRBD1. CDR1 and CDR2 (germline): SGHRS, YFSETQ. The CDR3 has 13 amino acids. V shed 4 bases and J 8 bases; nucleotides not matched to a gene: 5. DNA of the CDR3: TGCGCCAGCAGCGAACAGGGGGGAGAGCCCCAGCATTTT. It translates to CASSEQGGEPQHF.

The chain has TRBV4-1 and TRBJ2-7; the D gene is possibly TRBD1 (6 bases). Trimming cost V 5 bases and J 1 base, with 15 bases left between them. Germline CDR1 MGHRA, CDR2 YSYEKL. CDR3 length: 15 residues. The CDR3, as DNA: TGCGCCAGCAGCGTAGCCGGGACAAAGTCCTACGAGCAGTACTTC. Translating it yields CASSVAGTKSYEQYF.

The gene calls are TRBV11-2 and TRBJ2-5, with D perhaps TRBD2 (6 bases). The CDR3 runs 14 residues. Germline V gene lookup returns CDR1 SGHAT and CDR2 FQNNGV. The V and J ends lost 5 bases and 5 bases respectively, with 15 bases between them. The chain's CDR3 is CASSPRGEQETQYF. The CDR3 nucleotides are TGTGCCAGCAGCCCTCGCGGGGAGCAGGAGACCCAGTACTTC.

This chain connects TRBV5-1 to TRBJ1-5, with D tentatively TRBD1 (6 bases). V lost 2 bases, J lost 4 bases, and 13 bases lay in between. This CDR3 has 15 residues. Germline CDR1 is SGHRS and CDR2 is YFSETQ. The chain's CDR3 is CASSFSGGQNQPQHF. The CDR3 nucleotides read TGCGCCAGCAGCTTTTCCGGGGGCCAAAATCAGCCCCAGCATTTT.

The chain carries TRBV5-1 and TRBJ2-3; TRBD2 aligns across 11 bases. The V and J ends lost 3 bases and 3 bases, in that order; junction bases with no gene match: 6. Germline-derived CDR1 and CDR2 are SGHRS and YFSETQ. The CDR3 is 16 amino acids. The CDR3 region has the DNA TGCGCCAGCAGCTACTTCACTAGCGGGAGAACAGATACGCAGTATTTT. This translates into CASSYFTSGRTDTQYF.

The chain uses TRBV6-6 and TRBJ2-1; 8 nucleotides line up with TRBD1. This CDR3 has 12 residues. Germline trimming cut 4 bases from V and 8 bases from J; bases unmatched to any gene: 1. Germline lookup yields CDR1 MNHNY and CDR2 SVGAGI (reference sequence). The CDR3 loop is CASSSQGDEQFF. DNA of the CDR3: TGTGCCAGCAGTTCACAGGGGGATGAGCAGTTCTTC.

This sequence joins TRBV9 and TRBJ2-1; D might be TRBD2 (6 bases). The CDR3 spans 15 residues. Germline V CDR1 and CDR2: SGDLS, YYNGEE. Trimming cost V 1 base and J 5 bases, with 13 bases left between them. The CDR3 spells CASSVNGREDNEQFF. The CDR3 DNA reads TGTGCCAGCAGCGTAAACGGGAGAGAGGACAATGAGCAGTTCTTC.

The gene calls are TRBV5-1 and TRBJ1-1; D is unresolved. CDR3 size: 15 residues. V was shortened by 0 bases and J by 6 bases, with 15 bases between the two germline ends. Per the germline V gene, CDR1 is SGHRS and CDR2 is YFSETQ. CDR3 nucleotide sequence: TGCGCCAGCAGCTTGGCACAGACCCCTTGGGCTGAAGCTTTCTTT. It translates to CASSLAQTPWAEAFF.

The gene calls are TRBV10-3 and TRBJ1-3; D may be TRBD1 (5 bases). CDR1 and CDR2 (germline): ENHRY, SYGVKD. V dropped 2 bases and J dropped 0 bases, with 11 bases sitting between them. The CDR3 is made up of 16 amino acids. The CDR3 DNA sequence: TGTGCCATCAGTGAGGGGGGGATCTACTCTGGAAACACCATATATTTT. Translation gives CAISEGGIYSGNTIYF.

This clone turned up a few times. This chain's CDR3 is CAWSPHGAGGYTF. CDR3 bases: TGTGCCTGGAGCCCCCATGGGGCGGGCGGCTACACCTTC. The chain combines TRBV30 with TRBJ1-2; possibly TRBD1 for D (5 bases). Trimming took off 3 bases at V and 8 bases at J, with 16 bases between the two ends. Germline CDR1 GTSNPN, CDR2 SVGIG (reference sequence). This CDR3 region has 13 residues.

The V and J genes are TRBV5-1 and TRBJ2-3; D unclear. Germline CDR1 is SGHRS and CDR2 is YFSETQ. The CDR3 consists of 15 residues. V dropped 4 bases and J dropped 2 bases, with 14 bases sitting between them. The CDR3 nucleotides read TGCGCCAGCAGCCGCGACCCGACCCCCACAGATACGCAGTATTTT. The encoded protein is CASSRDPTPTDTQYF.

In its sample, this clone was seen once. The rearrangement joins TRBV6-1 to TRBJ2-7, with 8 nucleotides matching TRBD1. From germline, CDR1 is MNHNS and CDR2 SASEGT. CDR3 size: 16 residues. The trim removed 1 base at V and 2 bases at J, leaving 7 bases unmatched. CDR3 sequence (DNA): TGTGCCAGCAGTGAAGTAGTTACAGGGGGAACCTACGAGCAGTACTTC. This translates into CASSEVVTGGTYEQYF.